These 5 T cell receptor beta chains came from one sample sequenced in a study of breast tumors, draining lymph nodes, adjacent tissues. MiXCR, run by TCRdb on the multiplex PCR reads, gives a single entry per CDR3 protein. Of 45,000 or so distinct CDR3 sequences in the sample, about 23% were seen once. The sample taken for sequencing was breast tumor tissue. These receptors all stem from a female donor with breast cancer. Some clones in this sample may be carry-over from other donors' samples.

This clonotype was counted ten times or more. The chain carries TRBV4-1 and TRBJ2-7, with D perhaps TRBD2 (6 bases). CDR1 is MGHRA and CDR2 is YSYEKL in the germline V gene. Trimming took off 4 bases at V and 6 bases at J, with 22 bases between the two ends. The CDR3 has 16 residues. The CDR3 DNA follows: TGCGCCAGCAGCCCCTTCCTCCCGGGAGAGCCGCCCGAGCAGTACTTC. Its protein is CASSPFLPGEPPEQYF.

This clonotype was found many times. The CDR3 region is CASSGGSRGYGNQPQHF. CDR3 coding DNA: TGTGCCAGCAGTGGGGGGTCGCGGGGGTACGGCAATCAGCCCCAGCATTTT. The gene calls are TRBV6-1 and TRBJ1-5; weak D call: TRBD1 (5 bases). Per the germline V gene, CDR1 is MNHNS and CDR2 is SASEGT. The CDR3 consists of 17 residues. The germline V and J ends were trimmed by 4 bases and 2 bases, with 18 bases remaining between them.

This clonotype was recorded many times. This chain joins TRBV7-2 and TRBJ2-7; D is undetermined. V lost 1 base to trimming and J lost 4 bases, with 5 bases between them. The germline V gene encodes CDR1 SGHTA and CDR2 FQGNSA. CDR3 length: 12 amino acids. CDR3 loop: CASSLGRYEQYF. The DNA of the CDR3 is TGTGCCAGCAGCTTAGGCAGATACGAGCAGTACTTC.

This clonotype showed up many times. V and J are TRBV5-1 and TRBJ1-2; no clear D gene. This CDR3 spans 12 amino acids. V lost 1 base and J 2 bases, leaving 3 bases between the germline ends. Germline CDR1 is SGHRS and CDR2 is YFSETQ. This CDR3 reads CASSLTNYGYTF. CDR3 nucleotide sequence: TGCGCCAGCAGCTTGACAAACTATGGCTACACCTTC.

The chain has TRBV6-1 and TRBJ1-6; 8 bases are shared with TRBD1. The CDR3 sequence is 14 residues long. Trimming at V came to 8 bases and at J to 4 bases, leaving 4 bases not matched to a gene. Per germline, CDR1 MNHNS and CDR2 SASEGT. The CDR3, as DNA: TGTGCCAGCCTTACAGGGGGATATAATTCACCCCTCCACTTT. This codes for CASLTGGYNSPLHF.